This T cell receptor beta chain was retrieved from a study of response to subunit inactivated influenza vaccine. TCRdb reprocessed the RT-PCR reads via MiXCR and lists one record per CDR3 protein. This table has 150,000 to 200,000 distinct CDR3 sequences, about 12% appearing once. V lost 4 bases and J lost 2, with 9 bases in between. Per germline, CDR1 MDHEN and CDR2 SYDVKM. The CDR3 consists of 13 residues. The same sample was also used in a study of T cells expressing NK-cell markers. As that report states: 5'RACE template switching with UMIs generated TCR beta cDNA.

The receptor was derived from a man aged 50-59 years who received an inactivated influenza vaccine. This specimen consisted of CD8+ T cells sorted from PBMCs, obtained 11 to 12 days after vaccination. The genes are TRBV28 and TRBJ2-7; the D is unclear. CDR3 nucleotides: TGTGCCAGCAGTTATACCGCGGCCTACGAGCAGTACTTC. Amino acid sequence: CASSYTAAYEQYF.